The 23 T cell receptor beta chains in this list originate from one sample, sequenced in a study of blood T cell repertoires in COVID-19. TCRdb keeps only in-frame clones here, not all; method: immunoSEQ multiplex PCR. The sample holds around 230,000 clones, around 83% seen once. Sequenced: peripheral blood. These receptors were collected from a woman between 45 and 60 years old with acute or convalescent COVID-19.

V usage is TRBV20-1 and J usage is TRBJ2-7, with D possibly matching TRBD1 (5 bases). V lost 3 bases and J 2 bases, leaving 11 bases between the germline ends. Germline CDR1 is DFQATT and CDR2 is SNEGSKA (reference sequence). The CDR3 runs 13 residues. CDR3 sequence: CSASNKGPYEQYF. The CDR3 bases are TGCAGTGCTAGTAATAAGGGGCCCTACGAGCAGTACTTC.

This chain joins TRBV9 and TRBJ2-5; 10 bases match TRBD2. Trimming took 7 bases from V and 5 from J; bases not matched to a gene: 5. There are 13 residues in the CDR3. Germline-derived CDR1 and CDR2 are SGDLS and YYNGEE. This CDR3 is CASSSGSRETQYF. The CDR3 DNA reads TGTGCCAGCTCTAGCGGGAGCCGGGAGACCCAGTACTTC.

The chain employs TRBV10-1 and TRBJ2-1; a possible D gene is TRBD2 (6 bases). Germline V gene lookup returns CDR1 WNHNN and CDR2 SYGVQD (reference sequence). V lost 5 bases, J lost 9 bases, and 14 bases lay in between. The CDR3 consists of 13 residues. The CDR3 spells CASSFGGGREQFF. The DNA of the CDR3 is TGCGCCAGCAGTTTTGGGGGAGGACGTGAGCAGTTCTTC.

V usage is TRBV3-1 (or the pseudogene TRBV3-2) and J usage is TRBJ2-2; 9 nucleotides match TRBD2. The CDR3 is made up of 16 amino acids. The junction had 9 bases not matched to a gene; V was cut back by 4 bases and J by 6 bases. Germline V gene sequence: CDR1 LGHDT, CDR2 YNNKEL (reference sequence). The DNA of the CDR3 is TGTGCCAGCAGCCGAAATAGCGGGAGAGGTTCCGGGGAGCTGTTTTTT. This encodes CASSRNSGRGSGELFF.

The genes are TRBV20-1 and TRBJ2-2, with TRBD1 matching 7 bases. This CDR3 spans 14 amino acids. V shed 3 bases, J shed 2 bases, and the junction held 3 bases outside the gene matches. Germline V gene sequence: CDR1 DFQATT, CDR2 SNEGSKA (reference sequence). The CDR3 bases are TGCAGTGCTAGTCACAGGGGAAACACCGGGGAGCTGTTTTTT. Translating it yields CSASHRGNTGELFF.

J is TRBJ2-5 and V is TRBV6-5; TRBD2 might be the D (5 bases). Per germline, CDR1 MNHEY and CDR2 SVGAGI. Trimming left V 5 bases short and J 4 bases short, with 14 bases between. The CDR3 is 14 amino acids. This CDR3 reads CASSPRVGRETQYF. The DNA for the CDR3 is TGTGCCAGCAGTCCACGAGTGGGGAGAGAGACCCAGTACTTC.

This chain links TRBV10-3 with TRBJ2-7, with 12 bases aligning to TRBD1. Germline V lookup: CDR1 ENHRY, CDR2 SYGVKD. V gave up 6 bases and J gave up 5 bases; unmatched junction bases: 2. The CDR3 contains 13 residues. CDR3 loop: CAIRGTGGDEQYF. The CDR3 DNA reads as TGTGCCATCAGGGGGACAGGGGGCGACGAGCAGTACTTC.

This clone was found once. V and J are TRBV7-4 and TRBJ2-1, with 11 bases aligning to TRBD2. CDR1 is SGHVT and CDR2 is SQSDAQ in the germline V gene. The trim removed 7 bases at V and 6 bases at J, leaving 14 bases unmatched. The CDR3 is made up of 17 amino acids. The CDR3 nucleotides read TGTGCCAGCAACCCCGGCCCGGGACTAGCGGCCTCCAATGAGCAGTTCTTC. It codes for CASNPGPGLAASNEQFF. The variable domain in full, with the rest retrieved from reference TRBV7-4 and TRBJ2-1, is GAGVSQSPRYKVAKRGRDVALRCDSISGHVTLYWYRQTLGQGSEVLTYSQSDAQRDKSGRPSGRFSAERPERSVSTLKIQRTEQGDSAVYLCASNPGPGLAASNEQFFGPGTRLTVL.

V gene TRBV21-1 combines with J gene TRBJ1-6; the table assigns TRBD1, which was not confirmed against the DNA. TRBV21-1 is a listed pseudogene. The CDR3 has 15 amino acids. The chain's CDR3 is CASSKRDRYNSPLHF. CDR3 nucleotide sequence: TGTGCCAGCAGTAAGAGGGACAGATATAATTCACCCCTCCACTTT.

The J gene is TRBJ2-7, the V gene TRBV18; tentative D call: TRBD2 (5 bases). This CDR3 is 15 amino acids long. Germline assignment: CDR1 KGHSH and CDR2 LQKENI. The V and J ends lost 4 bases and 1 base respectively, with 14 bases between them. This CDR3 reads CASSHRTGNSYEQYF. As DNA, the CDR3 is TGTGCCAGCTCACACCGAACGGGAAATTCCTACGAGCAGTACTTC.

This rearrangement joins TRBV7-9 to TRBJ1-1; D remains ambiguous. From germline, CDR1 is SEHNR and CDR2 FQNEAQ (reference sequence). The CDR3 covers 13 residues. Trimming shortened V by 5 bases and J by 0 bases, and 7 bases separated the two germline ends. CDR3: CASSPYMNTEAFF. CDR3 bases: TGTGCCAGCAGCCCCTATATGAACACTGAAGCTTTCTTT.

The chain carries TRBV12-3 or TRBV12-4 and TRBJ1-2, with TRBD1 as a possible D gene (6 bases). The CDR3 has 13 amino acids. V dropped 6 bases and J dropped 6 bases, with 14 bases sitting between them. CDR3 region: CASSRTVLDGYTF. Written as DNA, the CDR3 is TGTGCCAGCAGCCGGACAGTTTTGGATGGCTACACCTTC.

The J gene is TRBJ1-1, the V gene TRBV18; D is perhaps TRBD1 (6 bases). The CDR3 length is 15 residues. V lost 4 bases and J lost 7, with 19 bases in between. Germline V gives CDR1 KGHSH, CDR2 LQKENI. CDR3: CASSRGGGARFEAFF. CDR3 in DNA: TGTGCCAGCTCACGCGGGGGGGGCGCCCGTTTTGAAGCTTTCTTT.

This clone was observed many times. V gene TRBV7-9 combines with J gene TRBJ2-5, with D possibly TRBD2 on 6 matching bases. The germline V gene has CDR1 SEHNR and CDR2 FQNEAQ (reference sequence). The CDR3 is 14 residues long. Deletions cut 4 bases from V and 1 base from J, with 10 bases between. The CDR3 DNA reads TGTGCCAGCAGCTCCCGACTAGGCCAAGAGACCCAGTACTTC. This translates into CASSSRLGQETQYF. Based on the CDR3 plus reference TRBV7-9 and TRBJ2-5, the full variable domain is DTGVSQNPRHKITKRGQNVTFRCDPISEHNRLYWYRQTLGQGPEFLTYFQNEAQLEKSRLLSDRFSAERPKGSFSTLEIQRTEQGDSAMYLCASSSRLGQETQYFGPGTRLLVL.

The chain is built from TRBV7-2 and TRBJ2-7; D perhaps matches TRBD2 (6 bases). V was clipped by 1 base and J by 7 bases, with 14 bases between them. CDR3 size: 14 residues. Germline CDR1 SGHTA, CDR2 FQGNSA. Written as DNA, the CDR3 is TGTGCCAGCAGCTTAGAGGCGGGACGGGTGGAGCAGTACTTC. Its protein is CASSLEAGRVEQYF.

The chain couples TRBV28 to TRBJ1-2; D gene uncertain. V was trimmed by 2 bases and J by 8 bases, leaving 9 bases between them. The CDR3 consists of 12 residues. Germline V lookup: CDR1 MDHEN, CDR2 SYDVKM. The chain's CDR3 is CASSLSPSGYTF. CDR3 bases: TGTGCCAGCAGTTTAAGCCCGTCCGGCTACACCTTC.

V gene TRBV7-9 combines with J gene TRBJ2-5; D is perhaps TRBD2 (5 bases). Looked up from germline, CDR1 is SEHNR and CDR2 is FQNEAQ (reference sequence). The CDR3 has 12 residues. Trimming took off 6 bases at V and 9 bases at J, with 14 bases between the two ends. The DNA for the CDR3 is TGTGCCAGCAGTGTCACCCAGGAGGCCCAGTACTTC. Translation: CASSVTQEAQYF. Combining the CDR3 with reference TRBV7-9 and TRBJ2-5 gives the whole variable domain DTGVSQNPRHKITKRGQNVTFRCDPISEHNRLYWYRQTLGQGPEFLTYFQNEAQLEKSRLLSDRFSAERPKGSFSTLEIQRTEQGDSAMYLCASSVTQEAQYFGPGTRLLVL.

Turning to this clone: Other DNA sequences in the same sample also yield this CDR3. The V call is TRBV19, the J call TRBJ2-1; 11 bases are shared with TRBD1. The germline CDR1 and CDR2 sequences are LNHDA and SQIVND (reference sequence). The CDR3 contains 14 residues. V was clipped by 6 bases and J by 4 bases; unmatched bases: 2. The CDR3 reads CASSRDRGYNEQFF. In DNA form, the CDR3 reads TGTGCCAGTAGCCGGGACAGGGGGTACAATGAGCAGTTCTTC.

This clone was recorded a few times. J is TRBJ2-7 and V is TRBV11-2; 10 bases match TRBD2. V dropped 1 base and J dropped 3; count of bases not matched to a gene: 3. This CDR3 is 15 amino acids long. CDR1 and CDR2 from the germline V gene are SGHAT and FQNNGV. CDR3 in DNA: TGTGCCAGCAGCTTAGGGGCTAGCGGGAGCTACGAGCAGTACTTC. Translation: CASSLGASGSYEQYF.

CDR3 nucleotide sequence: TGTGCCAGCACCAAACGGGACTTATACGAGCAGTACTTC. Its translation is CASTKRDLYEQYF. The chain uses TRBV12-3 or TRBV12-4 and TRBJ2-7; TRBD2 is a possible D gene (6 bases). V lost 7 bases to trimming and J lost 4 bases, with 14 bases between them. The CDR3 contains 13 residues.

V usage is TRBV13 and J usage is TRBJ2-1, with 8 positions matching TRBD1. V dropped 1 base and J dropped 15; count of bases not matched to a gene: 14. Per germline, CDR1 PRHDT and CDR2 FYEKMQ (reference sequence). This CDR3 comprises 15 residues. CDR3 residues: CASSLAGFTGGMRFF. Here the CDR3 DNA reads TGTGCCAGCAGCTTAGCCGGGTTCACAGGGGGAATGCGGTTCTTC.

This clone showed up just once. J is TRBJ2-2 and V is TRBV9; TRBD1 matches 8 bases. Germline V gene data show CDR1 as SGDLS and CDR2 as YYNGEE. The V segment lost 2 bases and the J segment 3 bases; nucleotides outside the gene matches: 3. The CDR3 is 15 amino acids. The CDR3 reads CASSVTGGDTGELFF. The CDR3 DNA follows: TGTGCCAGCAGCGTCACAGGGGGTGACACCGGGGAGCTGTTTTTT.

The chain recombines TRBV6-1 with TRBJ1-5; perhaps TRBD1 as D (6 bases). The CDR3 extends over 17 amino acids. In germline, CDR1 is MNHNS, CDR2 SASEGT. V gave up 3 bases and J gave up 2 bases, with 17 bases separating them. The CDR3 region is CASSDQMGGAGNQPQHF. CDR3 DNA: TGTGCCAGCAGTGATCAGATGGGGGGGGCTGGCAATCAGCCCCAGCATTTT.